This T cell receptor (beta chain) was obtained from a study of T cell clonality in common variable immunodeficiency (dated by TCRdb to 2014 to 2015). General conclusions and limits of the study: It was noted by the authors that sequencing of the repertoires of T cell subpopulations would be needed to clarify the cause of the increased clonality in CVID. Compared with healthy controls, CVID subjects showed increased TCRbeta clonality (t-test p = 0.018), a feature most characteristic of about a third of subjects. Patient heterogeneity within the CVID cohort put limits on correlating repertoire features with clinical complications. Even though DNA input was equal, the average per sample came to some 90,000 unique sequences for controls compared with around 32,000 for CVID samples. Reportedly, TCRbeta sequences from CVID had fewer deletions and N-nucleotide insertions, and highly modified clones with 13 or more V deletions were absent from CVID. Fewer TCRbeta clones were shared among CVID subjects than among healthy controls (p < 0.0001).

Diagnosis of CVID followed standard criteria, namely serum IgG, IgA and/or IgM below the normal range together with specific antibody deficiency. The CVID group comprised 40 to 45 subjects, roughly 15 female and about 29 male, aged roughly 8 to 65 years with a mean age of around 40. Most of the CVID patients and most of the healthy controls were of Caucasian heritage. At the time of study participation, every CVID subject had been on replacement immunoglobulin therapy for one year or longer. When blood was collected, none of the CVID subjects were ill or on immunomodulatory or immunosuppressive medication. Heparinized peripheral whole blood samples of about 4.5 to 8.5 ml were obtained from each donor. Genomic DNA from adults with common variable immune deficiency (CVID) and from healthy adult controls was used to sequence TCRbeta CDR3 repertoires. Diluted blood was density-centrifuged over Hypaque 1077 or Ficoll-Paque to isolate peripheral blood mononuclear cells. Genomic DNA was extracted from unsorted mononuclear cells by Qiagen column purification or by a centrifugation-based method.

From the cysteine up to the phenylalanine, the CDR3 has a length of 13 residues. Of the CDR3's DNA, 30 bases were read; they are in frame from base 1. CDR1 SGHTA and CDR2 FQGTGA are derived from the germline V gene. This clone has just a few counts. Its specific antigen is unknown. The read terminates 3 residues before the CDR3 end, so the remaining end is supplied by the germline J gene. For sequencing input, CVID and control samples contributed equivalent amounts of genomic DNA. For every sample, a 60 bp segment covering the rearranged TCRbeta CDR3 region was amplified and then sequenced. TCRbeta amplification used the immunoSEQ assay, a bias-corrected multiplex PCR with high-throughput sequencing. Processing in the source paper ran as follows. Every unique nucleotide sequence counted as a clone and was annotated with V, D and J genes, copy number and frequency. Sequences were labeled productive if in frame, and non-productive if out of frame or containing stop codons. As previously described, clonality was computed from Shannon's entropy. The predicted amino acid sequences of productive clones were used to derive mean CDR3 Kyte-Doolittle hydropathy. Hierarchical clustering of scaled V gene usage was performed with the R hclust function using Manhattan distance and complete linkage. To assess clone sharing by CDR3 amino acid sequence, 12 repertoires per group were resampled over 100 rounds. The repertoires were searched for about 70 published EBV-specific TCRbeta sequences and a few hundred published CMV-specific TCRbeta sequences. A couple of CVID samples yielding fewer than 10,000 sequences were excluded from analysis, leaving under 45 CVID repertoires. Sourced from immuneACCESS, this table was stored by TCRdb with only in-frame sequences that have V and J called. A share of the clones is absent; for the studies checked, an unresolved V gene accounts for under half, and the remainder has no known explanation. From that table come the V and J calls and clone size; the DNA was used to work out D and trimming. In this sample, 25,000 to 30,000 clones appear, none counted once only. The ten largest clones take up approximately 3% of the sample.

The sequenced material came from peripheral blood mononuclear cells. The sequence links TRBV7-3 to TRBJ1-2, with 7 middle bases fitting TRBD1. The receptor was isolated from a human donor with common variable immunodeficiency. CDR3 bases read: TGTGCCAGCAGCCCCGGACAGGTTTCCGGC. Translated, it gives CASSPGQVSG. From start to end, the CDR3 is CASSPGQVSGYTF.